Listed below are T cell receptor beta chains from one sample, sequenced in a study of T cell responses to AZD1222 COVID-19 vaccine. Libraries were prepared by immunoSEQ multiplex PCR; TCRdb keeps only in-frame clonotypes and omits some of them. The data show 100,000 to 150,000 clones, 70% to 90% seen once. The input for sequencing was peripheral blood, taken on day 0 of AZD1222 vaccination. The receptors stem from an adult in good health. CDR3s include the opening cysteine and the closing phenylalanine or tryptophan. The D gene is left open where the match is weak. The listing skips clone size in some rows; elsewhere it reads once, few, many or a size class.

clone size	J gene	CDR3 length	V gene	D gene	CDR3 DNA	CDR3 protein
.	TRBJ1-5	14	TRBV27	.	TGTGCCAGCAGTTTACAGGGTGGGGTTCAGCCCCAGCATTTT	CASSLQGGVQPQHF
.	TRBJ2-2	17	TRBV7-9	TRBD1	TGTGCCAGCAGCTGGGTTCCCGGGACAGGTCCAACCGGGGAGCTGTTTTTT	CASSWVPGTGPTGELFF
.	TRBJ2-3	15	TRBV4-1	TRBD2	TGCGCCAGCAGTTCAGGGACTACAAGCACAGATACGCAGTATTTT	CASSSGTTSTDTQYF
once	TRBJ1-3	13	TRBV19	.	TGTGCCAGTAGTCCCGGACAAGGAAACACCATATATTTT	CASSPGQGNTIYF
few	TRBJ2-7	14	TRBV27	.	TGTGCCAGCAGTTCAACTCCGGGCCGAGCCTCCCAGTACTTC	CASSSTPGRASQYF
once	TRBJ1-1	12	TRBV11-2	.	TGTGCCGGATCGGACGGTTATACTGAAGCTTTCTTT	CAGSDGYTEAFF
once	TRBJ1-3	13	TRBV5-1	.	TGCGCCAGCAGCTTGGGCATGGGGAACACCATATATTTT	CASSLGMGNTIYF
.	TRBJ2-7	14	TRBV7-9	.	TGTGCCAGCACCTCTGGGGGACGTCGATACGAGCAGTACTTC	CASTSGGRRYEQYF
.	TRBJ1-3	14	TRBV18	.	TGTGCCAGCTCACCTCCGGGCTCTGGAAACACCATATATTTT	CASSPPGSGNTIYF
.	TRBJ2-3	15	TRBV3-1/TRBV3-2	TRBD2	TGTGCCAGCAGCCAATACGGGGGGAGCACAGATACGCAGTATTTT	CASSQYGGSTDTQYF
.	TRBJ2-5	15	TRBV3-1/TRBV3-2	.	TGTGCCAGCAGCCAAGACAGGGGGGTTCAAGAGACCCAGTACTTC	CASSQDRGVQETQYF
.	TRBJ2-7	13	TRBV27	TRBD1	TGTGCCAGCACTGCGACAGGGGGTAACGAGCAGTACTTC	CASTATGGNEQYF
.	TRBJ1-1	16	TRBV19	TRBD1	TGTGCCAGTAGTCCCGGACAGGGCCAAGGGTACACTGAAGCTTTCTTT	CASSPGQGQGYTEAFF
.	TRBJ2-7	18	TRBV4-1	.	TGCGCCAGCAGCCAAGATGGGGCGCGTAGTTCGAGCTCCTACGAGCAGTACTTC	CASSQDGARSSSSYEQYF
.	TRBJ2-5	12	TRBV29-1	.	TGCAGCGTCTTAGCGGTCCAAGAGACCCAGTACTTC	CSVLAVQETQYF
.	TRBJ2-2	15	TRBV6-4	.	TGTGCCAGCAGCCCGGGGGACAGAAACACCGGGGAGCTGTTTTTT	CASSPGDRNTGELFF
once	TRBJ1-5	15	TRBV6-1	.	TGTGCCAGCAGTGATCAGATTTATAGCAATCAGCCCCAGCATTTT	CASSDQIYSNQPQHF
.	TRBJ1-1	16	TRBV27	.	TGTGCCAGCAGTTTATTAGGTCGGGGCGAGGACACTGAAGCTTTCTTT	CASSLLGRGEDTEAFF
.	TRBJ2-5	17	TRBV19	TRBD2	TGTGCCAGTAGTGCCGCAGCGGGAGGGGCCCCGATTGAGACCCAGTACTTC	CASSAAAGGAPIETQYF
.	TRBJ2-3	15	TRBV5-1	.	TGCGCCAGCAGCTTGACAGCGAGGAGCACAGATACGCAGTATTTT	CASSLTARSTDTQYF
.	TRBJ1-1	12	TRBV19	.	TGTGCCAGCCGGACAACTAACACTGAAGCTTTCTTT	CASRTTNTEAFF
few	TRBJ1-1	14	TRBV5-5	.	TGTGCCAGCAGCTTGGCTCAGTCCGGGCAAGGTGCTTTCTTT	CASSLAQSGQGAFF
.	TRBJ2-7	16	TRBV28	TRBD1	TGTGCCAGCAGCCCCTCTGCTGGACAGGGGGAAAGGGGGCAGTACTTC	CASSPSAGQGERGQYF
.	TRBJ2-1	16	TRBV11-2	TRBD2	TGTGCCAGCAGCTTAGATCTGACTAGCGGGGGCACTGAGCAGTTCTTC	CASSLDLTSGGTEQFF
few	TRBJ1-5	15	TRBV19	.	TGTGCCAGTAGTATCGTCAGATCGGGCAATCAGCCCCAGCATTTT	CASSIVRSGNQPQHF
.	TRBJ1-5	13	TRBV30	.	TGTGCCTGGAGTGAGCAGATCAATCAGCCCCAGCATTTT	CAWSEQINQPQHF
.	TRBJ1-3	14	TRBV5-1	.	TGCGCCAGCAGCTTGGGGTTAGCTGGAAACACCATATATTTT	CASSLGLAGNTIYF
few	TRBJ2-5	13	TRBV4-1	TRBD2	TGCGCCAGCAGGTTGAGCGGGGAAGAGACCCAGTACTTC	CASRLSGEETQYF
.	TRBJ2-7	15	TRBV7-2	.	TGTGCCAGCAGCTTAACCTACGGGACACCCCTGGAGCAGTACTTC	CASSLTYGTPLEQYF
.	TRBJ2-7	18	TRBV5-4	TRBD1	TGTGCCAGCAGCTTAGGGACAGTCTACGTGCGATCCTCCTACGAGCAGTACTTC	CASSLGTVYVRSSYEQYF
.	TRBJ2-6	15	TRBV28	TRBD2	TGTGCCAGCAGTTTAGGGGGGGCTGGGGCCAACGTCCTGACTTTC	CASSLGGAGANVLTF
.	TRBJ2-1	16	TRBV3-1/TRBV3-2	.	TGTGCCAGCAGCCAAAGAGTCGGCAGCTCCTACAATGAGCAGTTCTTC	CASSQRVGSSYNEQFF
few	TRBJ1-2	12	TRBV28	.	TGTGCCAGCAGTTTAAGGGGCTATGGCTACACCTTC	CASSLRGYGYTF
.	TRBJ2-2	15	TRBV28	.	TGTGCCAGCAGTTCCGCGTCAGCGAACACCGGGGAGCTGTTTTTT	CASSSASANTGELFF
.	TRBJ1-2	15	TRBV28	TRBD1	TGTGCCAGCAGTCCCCGGACAGGGAAAAACTATGGCTACACCTTC	CASSPRTGKNYGYTF
.	TRBJ2-3	14	TRBV5-6	.	TGTGCCAGCAGCTTGGGACAGACATCAGATACGCAGTATTTT	CASSLGQTSDTQYF
.	TRBJ1-3	14	TRBV19	TRBD1	TGTGCCAGTAGCCGGACAGGCTTCGGAAACACCATATATTTT	CASSRTGFGNTIYF
.	TRBJ2-7	16	TRBV5-4	TRBD1	TGTGCCAGCAGCTCCCAAGGACAGGGATCCCCCTACGAGCAGTACTTC	CASSSQGQGSPYEQYF
.	TRBJ2-1	10	TRBV7-9	.	TGTGCCAGCAGCTTCAATGAGCAGTTCTTC	CASSFNEQFF
.	TRBJ1-2	11	TRBV25-1	.	TGTGCCAGCGGAGTGGACCCCCTTGTGACCTTC	CASGVDPLVTF
.	TRBJ1-2	15	TRBV6-5	TRBD1	TGTGCCAGCAGTTACACTTCCGGGACAGGGTATGGCTACACCTTC	CASSYTSGTGYGYTF
once	TRBJ2-2	17	TRBV4-2	TRBD2	TGTGCCAGCAGCCCCAGACTAGCGGGGGGGCGGACCGGGGAGCTGTTTTTT	CASSPRLAGGRTGELFF
.	TRBJ2-2	16	TRBV19	.	TGTGCCAGCGATCACGGACAGCGACCTAACACCGGGGAGCTGTTTTTT	CASDHGQRPNTGELFF
.	TRBJ1-1	14	TRBV3-1/TRBV3-2	.	TGTGCCAGCAGGCCTCGGGGCCCGAACACTGAAGCTTTCTTT	CASRPRGPNTEAFF
.	TRBJ2-7	16	TRBV5-6	TRBD2	TGTGCCAGCAGCCGGGGGGAGACTAGCGGGAGGTGGGAGCAGTACTTC	CASSRGETSGRWEQYF
few	TRBJ1-6	14	TRBV11-1	TRBD1	TGTGCCAGCAGCTTGGACAGGGCTAATTCACCCCTCCACTTT	CASSLDRANSPLHF
.	TRBJ1-5	16	TRBV28	TRBD1	TGTGCCAGCACCCAGGGGGGGACAGGGCGCAATCAGCCCCAGCATTTT	CASTQGGTGRNQPQHF